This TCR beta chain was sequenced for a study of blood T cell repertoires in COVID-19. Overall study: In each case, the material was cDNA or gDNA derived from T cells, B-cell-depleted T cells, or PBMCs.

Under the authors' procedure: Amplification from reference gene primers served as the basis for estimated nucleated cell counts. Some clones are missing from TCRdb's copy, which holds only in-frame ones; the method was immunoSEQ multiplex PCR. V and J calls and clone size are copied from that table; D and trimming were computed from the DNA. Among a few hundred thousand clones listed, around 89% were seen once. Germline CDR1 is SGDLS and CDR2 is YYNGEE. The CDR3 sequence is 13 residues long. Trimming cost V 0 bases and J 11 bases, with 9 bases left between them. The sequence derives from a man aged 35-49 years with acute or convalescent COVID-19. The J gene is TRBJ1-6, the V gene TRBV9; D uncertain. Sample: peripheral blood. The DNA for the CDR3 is TGTGCCAGCAGCGTAGAGCAAAACGCACCCCTCCACTTT. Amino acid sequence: CASSVEQNAPLHF.